At least ten counts were recorded for the clone carrying this T cell receptor (beta chain). Antigen unknown. The entry originates in a study of T cells after yellow fever vaccination. General study findings and limits: Repertoires obtained by FACS sorting could include abundant clonotypes that entered as contaminants from the bulk population.

They built TCR cDNA with 5'RACE template switching, a step that put in a universal primer site and UMIs. TCRdb fed the 5' RACE reads into MiXCR, producing one record per CDR3 protein. The table records 200,000 to 300,000 distinct CDR3 sequences, roughly 6.2% of them present only once. The clonotype was recovered from a man between 25 and 39 years old who received the YFV17D yellow fever vaccine. The sample was CD4+ T cells sorted from PBMCs, taken on the day of the yellow fever booster vaccination.

CDR3 DNA sequence: TGTGCCAGCAGCTTAGCCCTCCCGAGCACAGATACGCAGTATTTT. Amino acids: CASSLALPSTDTQYF. The chain combines TRBV7-9 with TRBJ2-3; no firm D call. The CDR3 has 15 amino acids. Trimming removed 0 bases at V and 0 bases at J, with 7 bases between. Germline V lookup: CDR1 SEHNR, CDR2 FQNEAQ (reference sequence). Together with reference TRBV7-9 and TRBJ2-3, the CDR3 gives the full variable domain: DTGVSQNPRHKITKRGQNVTFRCDPISEHNRLYWYRQTLGQGPEFLTYFQNEAQLEKSRLLSDRFSAERPKGSFSTLEIQRTEQGDSAMYLCASSLALPSTDTQYFGPGTRLTVL.